These 22 T cell receptor beta chains came from one sample sequenced in a study of cytomegalovirus exposure and HLA in healthy donors. This PCR relied on a set of 60 Vbeta primers and 13 Jbeta primers. Here immunoSEQ multiplex PCR was the method, and the copy in TCRdb shows in-frame clones only, minus some. The table lists tens of thousands of clones, less than 80% of them singletons. Material for sequencing was PBMCs. The receptors were sampled from a male donor in good health and CMV-seronegative.

This clone has more than one count but fewer than ten. The chain links TRBV28 to TRBJ1-5; a possible D gene is TRBD1 (5 bases). Germline CDR1 reads MDHEN; CDR2 reads SYDVKM. The CDR3 is 12 residues long. Trimming stripped 6 bases from V and 6 bases from J, with 9 bases between. The chain's CDR3 is CASSRGSQPQHF. CDR3 nucleotides: TGTGCCAGCAGCCGGGGGAGTCAGCCCCAGCATTTT.

The CDR3 is CASSQQGPSYEQYF. The CDR3, as DNA: TGTGCCAGCAGTCAACAGGGGCCCTCCTACGAGCAGTACTTC. The chain employs TRBV6-6 and TRBJ2-7, with TRBD1 identical over 7 bases. The junction had 4 bases not matched to a gene; V was cut back by 5 bases and J by 0 bases. The CDR3 is 14 amino acids. Germline CDR1 is MNHNY and CDR2 is SVGAGI (reference sequence).

This rearrangement joins TRBV9 to TRBJ1-2, with 7 bases aligning to TRBD1. Looked up from germline, CDR1 is SGDLS and CDR2 is YYNGEE. This CDR3 comprises 14 residues. Losses at the gene ends were 2 bases for V and 9 bases for J; bases not matched to a gene: 10. The CDR3 loop is CASSVGTVSGSYTF. The DNA of the CDR3 is TGTGCCAGCAGCGTCGGGACAGTCTCTGGCAGCTACACCTTC.

The chain has TRBV27 and TRBJ1-1; weak D call: TRBD1 (5 bases). The length of the CDR3 is 18 residues. Trimming left V 2 bases short and J 2 bases short, with 21 bases between. CDR1 and CDR2 (germline): MNHEY, SMNVEV (reference sequence). The CDR3 region is CASSLPRTFESENTEAFF. CDR3 nucleotides: TGTGCCAGCAGTTTACCCCGGACATTTGAATCGGAAAACACTGAAGCTTTCTTT.

A single count supports this clone. The rearrangement links TRBV4-3 to TRBJ1-1, with 10 bases fitting TRBD1. V was pared by 0 bases and J by 5 bases, with 3 bases of the junction left unmatched. This CDR3 has 15 amino acids. Germline loops: CDR1 LGHNA, CDR2 YSLEER. The CDR3 protein is CASSQDGTGATEAFF. DNA for the CDR3: TGCGCCAGCAGCCAAGATGGGACAGGGGCAACTGAAGCTTTCTTT.

The chain carries TRBV28 and TRBJ2-7; unclear D gene. This CDR3 contains 13 residues. Trimming took off 3 bases at V and 7 bases at J, with 13 bases between the two ends. The germline gives CDR1 MDHEN, CDR2 SYDVKM. The CDR3 spells CASSLVLVREQYF. DNA of the CDR3: TGTGCCAGCAGTTTGGTGCTTGTCAGGGAGCAGTACTTC.

This sequence joins TRBV5-4 and TRBJ1-2; the D is unclear. The ends were cut back, 0 bases at V and 0 bases at J, with 12 bases in the middle. In germline, CDR1 is SGHNT, CDR2 YYREEE (reference sequence). This CDR3 has 16 amino acids. The CDR3 DNA reads as TGTGCCAGCAGCTTGGTAGGGATGGGAGCTAACTATGGCTACACCTTC. This encodes CASSLVGMGANYGYTF. Full variable domain (rest looked up from reference TRBV5-4 and TRBJ1-2): ETGVTQSPTHLIKTRGQQVTLRCSSQSGHNTVSWYQQALGQGPQFIFQYYREEENGRGNFPPRFSGLQFPNYSSELNVNALELDDSALYLCASSLVGMGANYGYTFGSGTRLTVV.

V usage is TRBV4-3 and J usage is TRBJ2-7; the match to TRBD1 covers 10 bases. Trimming at V came to 1 base and at J to 3 bases, leaving 0 bases not matched to a gene. CDR3 length: 14 residues. Germline loops: CDR1 LGHNA, CDR2 YSLEER. The CDR3 region has the DNA TGCGCCAGCAGCCAAGGGGACAGGGGCTACGAGCAGTACTTC. Its translation is CASSQGDRGYEQYF.

The genes are TRBV11-1 and TRBJ1-5; 11 bases map to TRBD1. V was clipped by 5 bases and J by 5 bases; unmatched bases: 2. This CDR3 spans 14 amino acids. Germline loops: CDR1 SGHAT, CDR2 FQDESV (reference sequence). CDR3 region: CASSVGQGDQPQHF. CDR3 bases: TGTGCCAGCAGCGTGGGACAGGGGGATCAGCCCCAGCATTTT.

This chain uses TRBV6-5 with TRBJ1-2; maybe TRBD1 (5 bases). The CDR3 covers 13 residues. The germline CDR1 and CDR2 sequences are MNHEY and SVGAGI. Trimming took off 8 bases at V and 8 bases at J, with 18 bases between the two ends. The CDR3 spells CASGYQERGGYTF. The DNA of the CDR3 is TGTGCCAGCGGCTATCAGGAAAGGGGAGGCTACACCTTC.

The chain combines TRBV6-5 with TRBJ1-5, with TRBD1 as a possible D gene (6 bases). CDR3 size: 15 residues. The germline gives CDR1 MNHEY, CDR2 SVGAGI. Trimming left V 2 bases short and J 1 base short, with 9 bases between. The CDR3 is CASSYGRGSNQPQHF. The CDR3 DNA follows: TGTGCCAGCAGTTACGGCAGGGGAAGCAATCAGCCCCAGCATTTT.

This chain joins TRBV9 and TRBJ2-2; possibly TRBD2 for D (6 bases). Trimming left V 0 bases short and J 2 bases short, with 14 bases between. This CDR3 is built from 17 residues. The germline gives CDR1 SGDLS, CDR2 YYNGEE. In DNA form, the CDR3 reads TGTGCCAGCAGCGTAGGAAACAAGGGAGGCAACACCGGGGAGCTGTTTTTT. Its translation is CASSVGNKGGNTGELFF. The full variable domain, rest sourced from reference TRBV9 and TRBJ2-2, is DSGVTQTPKHLITATGQRVTLRCSPRSGDLSVYWYQQSLDQGLQFLIQYYNGEERAKGNILERFSAQQFPDLHSELNLSSLELGDSALYFCASSVGNKGGNTGELFFGEGSRLTVL.

V usage is TRBV19 and J usage is TRBJ1-2; no clear D. Per the germline V gene, CDR1 is LNHDA and CDR2 is SQIVND (reference sequence). V lost 9 bases, J lost 8 bases, and 28 bases lay in between. The CDR3 contains 16 residues. CDR3 residues: CASSQRIRGKGGGYTF. As DNA, the CDR3 is TGTGCCAGCTCTCAACGGATACGGGGAAAGGGTGGCGGCTACACCTTC.

V and J are TRBV6-5 and TRBJ2-7; D remains ambiguous. Per the germline V gene, CDR1 is MNHEY and CDR2 is SVGAGI. The CDR3 runs 13 residues. Trimming shortened V by 7 bases and J by 2 bases, and 12 bases separated the two germline ends. The CDR3 region has the DNA TGTGCCAGCATGAGTTCCGTTCCCTACGAGCAGTACTTC. It codes for CASMSSVPYEQYF.

The count of this clone is one. The chain combines TRBV19 with TRBJ1-2; tentative D call: TRBD1 (5 bases). Trimming cost V 4 bases and J 2 bases, with 14 bases left between them. This CDR3 contains 15 residues. The V gene's germline CDR1 is LNHDA and CDR2 SQIVND (reference sequence). CDR3 bases: TGTGCCAGTAGTAAAGGGGATGCAGGGAACTATGGCTACACCTTC. This encodes CASSKGDAGNYGYTF.

V gene TRBV4-3 combines with J gene TRBJ2-7; D might be TRBD1 (5 bases). V was clipped by 0 bases and J by 1 base, with 7 bases between them. This CDR3 comprises 14 residues. The germline gives CDR1 LGHNA, CDR2 YSLEER. The CDR3 is CASSQDRVSYEQYF. CDR3 coding DNA: TGCGCCAGCAGCCAAGACAGGGTTTCCTACGAGCAGTACTTC.

The chain uses TRBV29-1 and TRBJ2-6, with a possible D match to TRBD2 (6 bases). Trimming pared 8 bases from V and 6 bases from J, leaving 17 bases between. The germline gives CDR1 SQVTM, CDR2 ANQGSEA. There are 14 residues in the CDR3. CDR3 amino acids: CSLCGTAKANVLTF. DNA for the CDR3: TGCAGCCTATGCGGGACGGCTAAGGCCAACGTCCTGACTTTC.

The chain uses TRBV11-2 and TRBJ1-5, with 7 positions matching TRBD1. The CDR3 is 14 residues long. Germline V CDR1 and CDR2: SGHAT, FQNNGV. Trimming cost V 1 base and J 6 bases; bases outside gene matches: 3. This CDR3 is CASSLGQGSQPQHF. In DNA, the CDR3 is TGTGCCAGCAGCTTAGGACAGGGCTCTCAGCCCCAGCATTTT.

CDR3 nucleotides: TGTGCCAGCAGCGACCACAGGGTTATACCCTATAATTCACCCCTCCACTTT. It yields the protein CASSDHRVIPYNSPLHF. The chain couples TRBV11-2 to TRBJ1-6, with D possibly TRBD1 on 6 matching bases. Germline V lookup: CDR1 SGHAT, CDR2 FQNNGV. The CDR3 contains 17 residues. V dropped 5 bases and J dropped 2 bases, with 16 bases sitting between them. Combining the CDR3 with reference TRBV11-2 and TRBJ1-6 gives the whole variable domain EAGVAQSPRYKIIEKRQSVAFWCNPISGHATLYWYQQILGQGPKLLIQFQNNGVVDDSQLPKDRFSAERLKGVDSTLKIQPAKLEDSAVYLCASSDHRVIPYNSPLHFGNGTRLTVT.

The chain employs TRBV6-6 and TRBJ1-2, with D possibly matching TRBD1 (6 bases). This CDR3 region has 16 residues. Germline loops: CDR1 MNHNY, CDR2 SVGAGI (reference sequence). The V end was cut by 0 bases, the J end by 2 bases, with 13 bases between. The CDR3, as DNA: TGTGCCAGCAGTTACTCGAAACAGGGATTAAACTATGGCTACACCTTC. It specifies CASSYSKQGLNYGYTF.

V is TRBV27 and J is TRBJ2-6, with 9 bases aligning to TRBD1. The V gene end was trimmed by 4 bases and the J gene end by 2 bases; junction bases not matched to a gene: 12. This CDR3 has 19 amino acids. From germline, CDR1 is MNHEY and CDR2 SMNVEV (reference sequence). The CDR3 loop is CASSSYGTGSWAGANVLTF. In DNA, the CDR3 is TGTGCCAGCAGTTCCTACGGGACAGGGAGTTGGGCTGGGGCCAACGTCCTGACTTTC. Together with reference TRBV27 and TRBJ2-6, the CDR3 gives the full variable domain: EAQVTQNPRYLITVTGKKLTVTCSQNMNHEYMSWYRQDPGLGLRQIYYSMNVEVTDKGDVPEGYKVSRKEKRNFPLILESPSPNQTSLYFCASSSYGTGSWAGANVLTFGAGSRLTVL.

The chain joins TRBV9 to TRBJ2-1; possibly TRBD2 for D (5 bases). Germline V gene sequence: CDR1 SGDLS, CDR2 YYNGEE. The CDR3 has 15 amino acids. V lost 3 bases to trimming and J lost 4 bases, with 14 bases between them. As DNA, the CDR3 is TGTGCCAGCAGCGAGTTGGAGAGGACTTACAATGAGCAGTTCTTC. This translates into CASSELERTYNEQFF. Drawing the rest from reference TRBV9 and TRBJ2-1, the complete variable domain is DSGVTQTPKHLITATGQRVTLRCSPRSGDLSVYWYQQSLDQGLQFLIQYYNGEERAKGNILERFSAQQFPDLHSELNLSSLELGDSALYFCASSELERTYNEQFFGPGTRLTVL.